A selection of T cell receptor beta chains follows, all from one sample in a study of CD8 T cells in ankylosing spondylitis. MiXCR was run by TCRdb on the 5' RACE reads, yielding one entry per CDR3 protein. The sample shows around 540,000 distinct CDR3 sequences, roughly 12% of them seen only once. Sequencing was carried out using blood, either unsorted or a sorted T cell fraction (not recorded which). These receptors were obtained from a male donor with ankylosing spondylitis. Each CDR3 is given with its conserved first and last residue.

>TRBV12-3/TRBV12-4|TRBJ1-2
CASSLNQGGDTF
>TRBV7-8|TRBJ2-1
CASVRLAGEVYNEQFF
>TRBV24-1|TRBJ2-5
CATSEDFQETQYF
>TRBV5-1|TRBJ2-2
CASSLLVGPGNTGELFF
>TRBV6-1|TRBJ1-4
CASSGTGNEKLFF
>TRBV27|TRBJ2-5
CASSLVAELQETQYF
>TRBV20-1|TRBJ2-2
CSATRGLHGELFF
>TRBV7-9|TRBJ1-2
CASSLGTGGAYGYTF
>TRBV6-5|TRBJ2-1
CASSYSLAGENNEQFF
>TRBV7-9|TRBJ2-7
CASSLRDSSYEQYF
>TRBV28|TRBJ2-5
CASSGGRGSETQYF
>TRBV29-1|TRBJ1-4
CSVKQGAGEKLFF
>TRBV20-1|TRBJ2-1
CSAPPGGRGGLSSYNEQFF
>TRBV7-9|TRBJ1-3
CASSLGLFGNTIYF
>TRBV12-3/TRBV12-4|TRBJ1-1
CASSFRAMNTEAFF
>TRBV5-1|TRBJ2-1
CASSGTSGANEQFF
>TRBV10-1|TRBJ2-1
CASSESGGGGASSYNEQFF
>TRBV18|TRBJ2-1
CASSAEQGVTYNEQFF
>TRBV12-3/TRBV12-4|TRBJ2-4
CASSRTVLKNIQYF
>TRBV20-1|TRBJ2-4
CSAQALAKNIQYF
>TRBV5-1|TRBJ2-2
CASSFPITVGTGELFF
>TRBV20-1|TRBJ2-3
CSAQPPGQIDTDTQYF
>TRBV30|TRBJ1-2
CAWSVHWGYTF
>TRBV7-8|TRBJ1-2
CASSFRAQPSNYGYTF
>TRBV29-1|TRBJ1-1
CSVVPLAGDTEAFF
>TRBV15|TRBJ1-3
CATSRDLYRDGYF
>TRBV5-4|TRBJ2-3
CASSLEITLTGGDTQYF
>TRBV2|TRBJ2-3
CASNLPRSDTQYF
>TRBV15|TRBJ1-2
CATSRDSRLNYGYTF
>TRBV11-2|TRBJ2-3
CASSARQGGLADTQYF
>TRBV5-1|TRBJ1-2
CASSSGQGADGYTF
>TRBV7-9|TRBJ1-1
CASSQTGTNTEAFF
>TRBV7-9|TRBJ1-4
CASSPGPGVATNEKLFF
>TRBV4-2|TRBJ2-1
CASSHDGTSGTYSYNEQFF
>TRBV3-1|TRBJ1-1
CASSQVTTEAFF
>TRBV12-3/TRBV12-4|TRBJ2-2
CASRQTGRNTGELFF
>TRBV2|TRBJ2-5
CASSRTGRYF
>TRBV5-4|TRBJ2-7
CASSLIGAYEQYF
>TRBV5-1|TRBJ2-1
CASSPLSGSSYNEQFF
>TRBV20-1|TRBJ1-2
CSWGGGGVVPTYGYTF
>TRBV9|TRBJ1-3
CASSVEPNGGNTIYF
>TRBV19|TRBJ2-6
CASTQGQGTGANVLTF
>TRBV6-5|TRBJ2-2
CASSFSSGGNTGELFF
>TRBV20-1|TRBJ1-2
CSARDVGQGAFGYTF
>TRBV12-3/TRBV12-4|TRBJ1-1
CASSSAGQFRTEAFF
>TRBV7-2|TRBJ2-5
CASSSRNRGGETQYF
>TRBV7-9|TRBJ2-1
CASSPRGGDSYNEQFF